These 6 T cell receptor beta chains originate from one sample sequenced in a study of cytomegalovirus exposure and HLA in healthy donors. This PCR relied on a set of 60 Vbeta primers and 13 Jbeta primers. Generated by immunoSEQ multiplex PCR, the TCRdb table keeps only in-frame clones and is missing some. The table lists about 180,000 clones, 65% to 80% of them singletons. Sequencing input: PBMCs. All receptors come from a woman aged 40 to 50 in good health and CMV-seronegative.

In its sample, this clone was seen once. CDR3 DNA sequence: TGCGCCAGCAGTGATCCGGGGGGCTCTGGAAACACCATATATTTT. The encoded protein is CASSDPGGSGNTIYF. This chain joins TRBV5-1 and TRBJ1-3; tentatively, D is TRBD1 (5 bases). Germline-derived CDR1 and CDR2 are SGHRS and YFSETQ. With 5 bases removed from V and 0 bases from J, the gap between germline ends came to 12 bases. The CDR3 covers 15 residues.

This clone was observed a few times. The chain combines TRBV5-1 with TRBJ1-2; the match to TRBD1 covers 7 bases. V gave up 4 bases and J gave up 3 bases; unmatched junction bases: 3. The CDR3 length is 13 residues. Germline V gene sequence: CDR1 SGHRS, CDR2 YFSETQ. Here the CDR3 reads CASSNRGDYGYTF. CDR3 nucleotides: TGCGCCAGCAGCAACAGGGGTGACTATGGCTACACCTTC.

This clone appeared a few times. This CDR3 reads CASSLRDGGAIKYEQYF. The CDR3 DNA follows: TGTGCCAGCAGTTTAAGGGACGGGGGGGCAATTAAGTACGAGCAGTACTTC. This rearrangement joins TRBV28 to TRBJ2-7, with TRBD2 matching 8 bases. This CDR3 has 17 amino acids. CDR1 MDHEN and CDR2 SYDVKM come from the germline V gene. V lost 2 bases, J lost 4 bases, and 13 bases stayed unmatched.

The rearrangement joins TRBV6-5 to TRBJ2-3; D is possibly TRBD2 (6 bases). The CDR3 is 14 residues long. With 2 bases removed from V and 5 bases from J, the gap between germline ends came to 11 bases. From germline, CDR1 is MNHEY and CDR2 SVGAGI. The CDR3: CASSYRREGDTQYF. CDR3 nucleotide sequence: TGTGCCAGCAGTTACCGGAGGGAAGGAGATACGCAGTATTTT.

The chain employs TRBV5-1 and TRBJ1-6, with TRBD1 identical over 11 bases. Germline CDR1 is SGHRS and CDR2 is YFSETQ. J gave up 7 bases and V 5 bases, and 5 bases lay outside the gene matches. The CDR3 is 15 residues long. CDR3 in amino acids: CASSRTGGENSPLHF. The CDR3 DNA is TGCGCCAGCAGTCGGACAGGGGGCGAGAATTCACCCCTCCACTTT.

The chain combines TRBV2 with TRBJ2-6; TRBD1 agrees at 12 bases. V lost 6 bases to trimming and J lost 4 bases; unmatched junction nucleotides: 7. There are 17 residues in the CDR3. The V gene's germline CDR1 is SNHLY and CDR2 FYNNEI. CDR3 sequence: CASSRDRGQLGANVLTF. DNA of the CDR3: TGTGCCAGCAGCCGGGACAGGGGGCAATTGGGGGCCAACGTCCTGACTTTC. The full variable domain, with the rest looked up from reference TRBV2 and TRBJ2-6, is EPEVTQTPSHQVTQMGQEVILRCVPISNHLYFYWYRQILGQKVEFLVSFYNNEISEKSEIFDDQFSVERPDGSNFTLKIRSTKLEDSAMYFCASSRDRGQLGANVLTFGAGSRLTVL.